The present T cell receptor (beta chain) was sequenced within a study of T-cell reconstitution after alpha-beta-depleted transplantation in children. This sample's TCRbeta library carried unique molecular identifier barcodes. TCRdb ran MiXCR on the PCR reads and lists one entry per CDR3 protein. The sample contains a few hundred thousand distinct CDR3 sequences, about 8.8% of which appear only once. In its sample, this clonotype was seen many times. The sequence was obtained from a human donor who donated a stem cell graft to a child with SCID. The sequencing used PBMCs from the stem cell graft donor, collected from the stem cell graft.

CDR3 DNA sequence: TGCAGCGTTGCTTCGGGGTCCCCTGAAGCTTTCTTT. Translation: CSVASGSPEAFF. V gene TRBV29-1 combines with J gene TRBJ1-1; D not certain. This CDR3 region has 12 residues. In germline, CDR1 is SQVTM, CDR2 ANQGSEA. V was clipped by 4 bases and J by 6 bases, with 12 bases between them.